This T cell receptor (gamma chain) emerged from a study of gamma-delta T cells after stem cell transplantation. TCRdb reanalysed the RT-PCR reads with CATT. Of approximately 3,000 gamma-chain clones listed, 18% are singletons. The CDR3 is made up of 12 amino acids. Trimming cost V 3 bases and J 4 bases; bases outside gene matches: 3. The germline gives CDR1 EGSNGY, CDR2 YDSYNSKV. The receptor was isolated from a human donor. It is not recorded whose cells these are; they may come from a transplant donor. Sequencing used gamma-delta T cells. The chain carries TRGV2 and TRGJ1 or TRGJ2. The CDR3 loop is CATWDCYYKKLF. For the CDR3, the DNA is TGTGCCACCTGGGACTGCTATTATAAGAAACTCTTT.